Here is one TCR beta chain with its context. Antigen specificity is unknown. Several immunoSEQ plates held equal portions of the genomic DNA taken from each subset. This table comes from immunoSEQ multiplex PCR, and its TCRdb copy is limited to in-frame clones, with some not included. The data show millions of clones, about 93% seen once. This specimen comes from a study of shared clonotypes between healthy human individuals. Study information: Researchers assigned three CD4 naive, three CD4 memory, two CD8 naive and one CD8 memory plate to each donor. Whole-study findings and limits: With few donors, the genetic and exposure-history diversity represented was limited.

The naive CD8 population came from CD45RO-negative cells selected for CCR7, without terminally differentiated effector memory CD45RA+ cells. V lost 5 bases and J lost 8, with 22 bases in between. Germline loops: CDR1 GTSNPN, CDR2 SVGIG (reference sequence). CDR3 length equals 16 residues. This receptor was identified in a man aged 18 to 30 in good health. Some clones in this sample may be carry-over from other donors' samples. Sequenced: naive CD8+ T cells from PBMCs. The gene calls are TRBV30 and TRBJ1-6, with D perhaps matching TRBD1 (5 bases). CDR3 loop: CAWGDPGGIWDSPLHF. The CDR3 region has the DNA TGTGCCTGGGGGGACCCGGGCGGGATTTGGGATTCACCCCTCCACTTT.